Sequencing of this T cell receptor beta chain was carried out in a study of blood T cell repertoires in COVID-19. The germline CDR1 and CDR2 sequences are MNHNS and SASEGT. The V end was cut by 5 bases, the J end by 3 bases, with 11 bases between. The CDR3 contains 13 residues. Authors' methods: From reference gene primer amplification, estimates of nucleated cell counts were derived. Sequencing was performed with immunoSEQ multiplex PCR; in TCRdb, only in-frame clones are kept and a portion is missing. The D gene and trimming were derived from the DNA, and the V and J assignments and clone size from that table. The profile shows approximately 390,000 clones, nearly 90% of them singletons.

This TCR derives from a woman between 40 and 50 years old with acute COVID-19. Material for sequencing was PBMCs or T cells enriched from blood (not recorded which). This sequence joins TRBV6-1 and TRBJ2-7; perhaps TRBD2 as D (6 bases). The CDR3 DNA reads TGTGCCAGCAGTCCAGACGGGAGCTACGAGCAGTACTTC. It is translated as CASSPDGSYEQYF.